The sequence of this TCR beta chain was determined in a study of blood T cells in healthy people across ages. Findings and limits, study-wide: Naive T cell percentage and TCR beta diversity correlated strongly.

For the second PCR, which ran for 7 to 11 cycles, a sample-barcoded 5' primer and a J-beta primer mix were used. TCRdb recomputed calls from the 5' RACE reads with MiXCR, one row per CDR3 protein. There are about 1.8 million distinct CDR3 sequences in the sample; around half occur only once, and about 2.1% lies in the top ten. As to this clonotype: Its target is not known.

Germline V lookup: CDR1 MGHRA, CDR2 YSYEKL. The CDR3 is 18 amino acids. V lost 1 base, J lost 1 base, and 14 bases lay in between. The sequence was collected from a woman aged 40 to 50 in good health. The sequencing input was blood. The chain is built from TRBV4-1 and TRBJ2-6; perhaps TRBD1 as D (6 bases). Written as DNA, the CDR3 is TGCGCCAGCAGCCAAGGACAGGTATCATCGTCTGGGGCCAACGTCCTGACTTTC. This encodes CASSQGQVSSSGANVLTF.